These 26 T cell receptor beta chains were sequenced from one sample in a study of T cells in women clearing cervical HPV infection. Data came from immunoSEQ multiplex PCR; TCRdb stores just in-frame clones and leaves some out. The specimen's table records roughly 30,000 clones. Sequencing was performed on blood buffy coat. The receptors were sampled from a woman aged 18-70 years with a cervical HPV16 infection that either progressed to CIN3+ or cleared (not recorded which).

Comment on this clone: The CDR3 end falls 3 residues outside the read, so it is completed with the germline J gene. The genes are TRBV30 and TRBJ1-6, with 7 bases lining up with TRBD1. The CDR3 is made up of 14 amino acids. V gave up 2 bases and J gave up 7 bases; unmatched junction bases: 5. The germline gives CDR1 GTSNPN, CDR2 SVGIG (reference sequence). The CDR3 sequence is CAWSRRQGNSPLHF. The part of the CDR3 DNA that was read is TGTGCCTGGAGTCGGCGACAGGGAAATTCACCC.

With regard to this clone: Read coverage stops 3 residues before the CDR3 terminus; the germline J gene supplies the remainder. The chain joins TRBV7-9 to TRBJ1-2, with D perhaps matching TRBD1 (5 bases). Germline V CDR1 and CDR2: SEHNR, FQNEAQ (reference sequence). CDR3 length equals 13 residues. The CDR3 here is CASSKEAVDIYTF. CDR3 bases read: TGTGCCAGCAGCAAGGAGGCGGTGGACATC.

To note about this clone: The missing CDR3 end, 3 residues past where the read stops, is filled in from the germline J gene. The chain combines TRBV28 with TRBJ2-5, with D perhaps TRBD1 (5 bases). Germline-derived CDR1 and CDR2 are MDHEN and SYDVKM. The CDR3 length is 14 residues. V was pared by 5 bases and J by 2 bases, with 12 bases between. CDR3 DNA, as far as it was read: TGTGCCAGCAGTATGGGGCAGGAACAAGAGACC. Its protein is CASSMGQEQET. The entire CDR3 reads CASSMGQEQETQYF.

Here the CDR3 reads CASSLTAGTLKTQYF. The covered CDR3 bases are TGTGCCAGCAGCCTCACGGCGGGGACCCTAAAGACG. The V call is TRBV5-5, the J call TRBJ2-3, with a possible D match to TRBD2 (6 bases). The CDR3 end lies 3 residues beyond the end of the read and is filled in from the germline J gene. Per the germline V gene, CDR1 is SGHKS and CDR2 is YYEKEE (reference sequence). The CDR3 has 15 amino acids.

Turning to this clone: The DNA ends 3 residues before the CDR3 does, and the rest of the CDR3 is filled in from the germline J gene. J is TRBJ2-2 and V is TRBV18; D possibly corresponds to TRBD2 (5 bases). From germline, CDR1 is KGHSH and CDR2 LQKENI. CDR3 length: 17 residues. V shed 1 base and J shed 1 base, with 13 bases lying between them. CDR3 bases read: TGTGCCAGCTCACCACGAAGGAGCGGAGAGAACACCGGGGAG. Encoded protein: CASSPRRSGENTGE. The CDR3, in full, reads CASSPRRSGENTGELFF.

Worth noting for this clone: The CDR3 is cut off 3 residues early in the read; its end comes from the germline J gene. The chain carries TRBV7-8 and TRBJ2-1; 8 nucleotides line up with TRBD2. Germline V gene data show CDR1 as SGHVS and CDR2 as FQNEAQ. CDR3 size: 18 residues. V dropped 4 bases and J dropped 2; count of bases not matched to a gene: 13. The CDR3 DNA, read in part, is TGTGCCAGCAGCTCCACCTTTCTCCGGGGACTAGCCTACAATGAG. Amino acid sequence: CASSSTFLRGLAYNE. The full CDR3 protein is CASSSTFLRGLAYNEQFF.

In regard to this clone: The CDR3 is cut off 3 residues early in the read; its end comes from the germline J gene. The rearrangement joins TRBV6-7 to TRBJ1-2, with D possibly TRBD1 on 6 matching bases. TRBV6-7 counts as an open reading frame of uncertain function. Trimming removed 2 bases at V and 2 bases at J, with 12 bases between. The CDR3 spans 15 residues. The CDR3 spells CASSYLGQKNYGYTF. Incomplete CDR3 DNA: TGTGCCAGCAGTTACCTAGGACAGAAAAACTATGGC.

Comment on this clone: From the germline J gene comes the end of the CDR3, since the read stops 3 residues before it. V gene TRBV27 combines with J gene TRBJ2-7; 12 bases are a match to TRBD2. CDR1 MNHEY and CDR2 SMNVEV come from the germline V gene (reference sequence). With V trimmed by 0 bases and J by 5 bases, 5 bases remained unmatched. This CDR3 region has 16 residues. This CDR3 reads CASSLSLGLAGHEQYF. The part of the CDR3 DNA that was read is TGTGCCAGCAGTTTATCACTGGGACTAGCGGGTCACGAG.

Its frequency marks this clone as medium-sized. The read comes to an end 3 residues before the CDR3 does, leaving the germline J gene to fill in the end. The chain combines TRBV18 with TRBJ2-3, with 9 bases that match TRBD2. The CDR3 sequence is 15 residues long. Per germline, CDR1 KGHSH and CDR2 LQKENI. The DNA read from the CDR3 is TGTGCCAGCTCACGGGGGACTAGCACCGCAGGGGCG. Translation: CASSRGTSTAGA. The complete CDR3 sequence is CASSRGTSTAGAQYF. Supplemented by reference TRBV18 and TRBJ2-3, the full variable domain reads NAGVMQNPRHLVRRRGQEARLRCSPMKGHSHVYWYRQLPEEGLKFMVYLQKENIIDESGMPKERFSAEFPKEGPSILRIQQVVRGDSAAYFCASSRGTSTAGAQYFGPGTRLTVL.

CDR3 protein: CASSPVGGNYYGQYF. The sequenced CDR3 bases are TGTGCCAGCTCACCAGTTGGGGGGAACTACTATGGT. The J gene is TRBJ2-4, the V gene TRBV18; TRBD2 is a possible D gene (6 bases). From the germline J gene comes the end of the CDR3, since the read stops 3 residues before it. The germline gives CDR1 KGHSH, CDR2 LQKENI. This CDR3 is built from 15 residues.

Details on this clone: The CDR3 end lies 3 residues beyond the end of the read and is filled in from the germline J gene. The chain employs TRBV4-1 and TRBJ1-2; 7 bases match TRBD1. The CDR3 is made up of 16 amino acids. Germline trimming cut 1 base from V and 4 bases from J; bases unmatched to any gene: 9. Per germline, CDR1 MGHRA and CDR2 YSYEKL. Incomplete CDR3 DNA: TGCGCCAGCAGCCAAGTAAAAACGGGACAGCGCTATGGC. It yields the protein CASSQVKTGQRYG. The whole CDR3 region reads CASSQVKTGQRYGYTF.

As concerns this clone: The CDR3 end falls 3 residues outside the read, so it is completed with the germline J gene. The rearrangement links TRBV30 to TRBJ2-1; 12 bases fit TRBD2. With V trimmed by 5 bases and J by 7 bases, 9 bases remained unmatched. The CDR3 is made up of 15 amino acids. CDR1 is GTSNPN, CDR2 SVGIG, per germline (reference sequence). CDR3 DNA (partial): TGTGCCTGGTTAAAGGGGACTAGCGGGTTGAATGAG. Protein sequence: CAWLKGTSGLNE. The complete CDR3 sequence is CAWLKGTSGLNEQFF.

As for this clone: The read is 3 residues too short to cover the CDR3 end, so that end is filled in from the germline J gene. This chain joins TRBV2 and TRBJ2-2; a possible D gene is TRBD1 (5 bases). CDR1 and CDR2 from the germline V gene are SNHLY and FYNNEI. This CDR3 spans 15 amino acids. The covered CDR3 bases are TGTGCCAGCAGTGAACAGGGCGGCGTTAATGAAAAG. As protein: CASSEQGGVNEK. The entire CDR3 is CASSEQGGVNEKLFF.

Incomplete CDR3 DNA: TGTGCCAGCAGCTTGGAGGGGGAGAACTATGGC. Residues: CASSLEGENYG. Given in full, the CDR3 is CASSLEGENYGYTF. The V call is TRBV5-4, the J call TRBJ1-2; TRBD1 is a possible D gene (6 bases). The read terminates 3 residues before the CDR3 end, so the remaining end is supplied by the germline J gene. The germline CDR1 and CDR2 sequences are SGHNT and YYREEE (reference sequence). The ends were cut back, 0 bases at V and 2 bases at J, with 8 bases in the middle. The CDR3 totals 14 residues.

A remark on this clone: The read falls 3 residues short of the CDR3 end, and the missing part is taken from the germline J gene. The V gene is TRBV2, the J gene TRBJ1-5; TRBD1 might be the D (6 bases). The CDR3 totals 14 residues. V lost 5 bases and J 0 bases, leaving 8 bases between the germline ends. Germline V gene sequence: CDR1 SNHLY, CDR2 FYNNEI. The CDR3 is CASSRTDSNQPQHF. The sequenced part of the CDR3 DNA is TGTGCCAGCAGTAGGACAGATAGCAATCAGCCC. The variable domain in full, completed from reference TRBV2 and TRBJ1-5, reads EPEVTQTPSHQVTQMGQEVILRCVPISNHLYFYWYRQILGQKVEFLVSFYNNEISEKSEIFDDQFSVERPDGSNFTLKIRSTKLEDSAMYFCASSRTDSNQPQHFGDGTRLSIL.

As concerns this clone: Read data end 3 residues before the CDR3 end; the end is taken from the germline J gene. The V call is TRBV7-6, the J call TRBJ1-2; TRBD1 agrees at 9 bases. Germline CDR1 SGHVS, CDR2 FNYEAQ. CDR3 size: 15 residues. This CDR3 is CASSLQGQGGRGYTF. The covered CDR3 bases are TGTGCCAGCAGCTTACAGGGACAGGGAGGTCGCGGC.

Concerning this clone: The CDR3 extends 3 residues past the end of the read, so its final part is completed from the germline J gene. The chain employs TRBV20-1 and TRBJ2-5; no reliable D call. V lost 3 bases to trimming and J lost 1 base, with 15 bases between them. CDR1 is DFQATT and CDR2 is SNEGSKA in the germline V gene (reference sequence). The CDR3 loop spans 15 amino acids. The CDR3 loop is CSARQQLPTQETQYF. The sequenced CDR3 bases are TGCAGTGCTAGGCAACAGCTTCCTACCCAAGAGACC.

On this clone: The CDR3 end falls 3 residues outside the read, so it is completed with the germline J gene. The chain has TRBV7-3 and TRBJ1-2; maybe TRBD1 (5 bases). The CDR3 is made up of 14 amino acids. The V and J ends lost 0 bases and 4 bases respectively, with 9 bases between them. Germline V lookup: CDR1 SGHTA, CDR2 FQGTGA. The CDR3 DNA, read in part, is TGTGCCAGCAGCTTAACGGACACTGGCTATGGC. Its protein is CASSLTDTGYG. The complete CDR3 reads CASSLTDTGYGYTF.

CDR3 DNA (partial): TGTGCCAGCAGCGTAACGAATTCCCAGTGGTCCTACGAG. Protein sequence: CASSVTNSQWSYE. The whole CDR3 protein is CASSVTNSQWSYEQYF. This chain uses TRBV28 with TRBJ2-7; D is unresolved. The CDR3 end is not reached by the read, which stops 3 residues before it; the germline J gene fills it in. Germline values: CDR1 MDHEN, CDR2 SYDVKM. With 6 bases removed from V and 1 base from J, the gap between germline ends came to 19 bases. The CDR3 is 16 amino acids.

As concerns this clone: The sequenced fragment ends 3 residues before the CDR3 boundary, so the rest is inferred from the germline J gene. V and J are TRBV6-1 and TRBJ2-5, with a tentative D call TRBD1 (5 bases). V was clipped by 4 bases and J by 5 bases, with 8 bases between them. The germline V gene has CDR1 MNHNS and CDR2 SASEGT. The CDR3 loop spans 12 amino acids. CDR3 residues: CASSGRVETQYF. CDR3 bases read: TGTGCCAGCAGTGGCAGGGTGGAGACC.

Comment on this clone: The sequenced fragment ends 3 residues before the CDR3 boundary, so the rest is inferred from the germline J gene. The chain couples TRBV30 to TRBJ2-3; the D gene is possibly TRBD2 (5 bases). CDR1 is GTSNPN, CDR2 SVGIG, per germline (reference sequence). The CDR3 is made up of 14 amino acids. The sequenced CDR3 bases are TGTGCCTGGGCACGTCTCCAATTCGGGGAGACG. It translates to CAWARLQFGET. The CDR3 reads in full as CAWARLQFGETQYF.

Details on this clone: The CDR3 end falls 3 residues outside the read, so it is completed with the germline J gene. Other DNA sequences in the sample encode the same CDR3. This rearrangement joins TRBV19 to TRBJ1-2; 7 nucleotides agree with TRBD1. Germline CDR1 LNHDA, CDR2 SQIVND (reference sequence). J gave up 4 bases and V 5 bases, and 7 bases lay outside the gene matches. This CDR3 is built from 14 residues. The DNA read from the CDR3 is TGTGCCAGTAGTCCCCCGGGACAGCTCTATGGC. Translating gives CASSPPGQLYG. The full CDR3 is CASSPPGQLYGYTF.

Worth noting for this clone: The read gets to within 3 residues of the CDR3 end, and the germline J gene fills in the rest. The chain combines TRBV29-1 with TRBJ2-1; 8 bases line up with TRBD2. This CDR3 is 14 amino acids long. Trimming cost V 3 bases and J 7 bases; bases outside gene matches: 8. Germline V lookup: CDR1 SQVTM, CDR2 ANQGSEA. The covered CDR3 bases are TGCAGCGTTGACGGGATAGCGGGATCTAATGAG. Translation gives CSVDGIAGSNE. From start to end, the CDR3 is CSVDGIAGSNEQFF.

Of note for this clone: Coverage ceases 3 residues before the CDR3 finishes, and the germline J gene fills in the end. This rearrangement joins TRBV12-3 or TRBV12-4 to TRBJ1-2, with D tentatively TRBD1 (6 bases). This CDR3 comprises 18 residues. V was shortened by 8 bases and J by 4 bases, with 29 bases between the two germline ends. The covered CDR3 bases are TGTGCCAGCGGCTCTACTACGGGGGGCAAAGGGGTGGGCTATGGC. Residues: CASGSTTGGKGVGYG. The full CDR3 protein is CASGSTTGGKGVGYGYTF.

Regarding this clone: Sequencing ends 3 residues short of the CDR3 end; the germline J gene provides the rest. The chain recombines TRBV7-6 with TRBJ2-3; TRBD2 agrees at 13 bases. The CDR3 totals 17 residues. The V gene's germline CDR1 is SGHVS and CDR2 FNYEAQ. CDR3 region: CASSPRTSGRIQETQYF. The CDR3 bases that were read are TGTGCCAGCAGCCCCCGGACTAGCGGGAGAATACAAGAGACG.

In regard to this clone: From the germline J gene comes the end of the CDR3, since the read stops 3 residues before it. The chain links TRBV5-6 to TRBJ1-5, with TRBD1 matching 7 bases. Germline-derived CDR1 and CDR2 are SGHDT and YYEEEE. The CDR3 covers 15 residues. V lost 4 bases to trimming and J lost 3 bases; unmatched junction nucleotides: 7. CDR3 in amino acids: CASSQGGQPNQPQHF. The part of the CDR3 DNA that was read is TGTGCCAGCAGCCAGGGGGGACAGCCCAATCAGCCC.